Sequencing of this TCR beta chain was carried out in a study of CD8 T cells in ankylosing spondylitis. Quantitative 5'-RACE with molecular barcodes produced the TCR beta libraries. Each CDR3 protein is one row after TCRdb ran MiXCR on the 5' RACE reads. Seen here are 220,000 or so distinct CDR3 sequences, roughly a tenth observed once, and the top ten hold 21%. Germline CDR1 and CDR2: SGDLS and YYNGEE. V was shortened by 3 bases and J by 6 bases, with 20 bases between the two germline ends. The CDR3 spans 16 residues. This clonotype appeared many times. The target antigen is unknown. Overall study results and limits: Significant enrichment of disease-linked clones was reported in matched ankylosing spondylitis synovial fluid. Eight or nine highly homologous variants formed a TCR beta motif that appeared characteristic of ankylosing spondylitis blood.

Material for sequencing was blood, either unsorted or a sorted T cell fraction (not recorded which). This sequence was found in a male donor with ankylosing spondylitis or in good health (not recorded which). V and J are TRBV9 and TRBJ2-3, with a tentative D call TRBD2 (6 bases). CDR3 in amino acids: CASSGERATRSDTQYF. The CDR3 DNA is TGTGCCAGCAGCGGGGAAAGGGCGACTAGATCCGATACGCAGTATTTT.